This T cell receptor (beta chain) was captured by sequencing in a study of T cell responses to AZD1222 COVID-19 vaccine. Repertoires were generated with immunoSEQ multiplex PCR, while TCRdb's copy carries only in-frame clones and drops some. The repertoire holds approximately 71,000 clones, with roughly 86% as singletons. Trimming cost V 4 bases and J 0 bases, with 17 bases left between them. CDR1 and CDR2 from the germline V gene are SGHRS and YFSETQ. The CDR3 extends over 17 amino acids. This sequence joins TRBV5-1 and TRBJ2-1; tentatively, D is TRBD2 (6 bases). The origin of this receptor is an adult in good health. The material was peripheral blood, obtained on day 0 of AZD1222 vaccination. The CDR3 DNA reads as TGCGCCAGCAGCGACATCCGAGCGGGTAGCTCCTACAATGAGCAGTTCTTC. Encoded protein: CASSDIRAGSSYNEQFF.